In its sample, the clone carrying this TCR beta chain was seen many times. Its antigen remains unknown. This sample is part of a study of T cell repertoires in cytomegalovirus infection. On the study more broadly: Both CMV infection and a matching HLA type were indicated by public TCR beta signatures.

Findings of the study overall: Summed public TCR beta family frequency identified CMV carriers bearing the relevant HLA.

The CDR3 runs 14 residues. Germline CDR1 reads SGHVT; CDR2 reads SQSDAQ. Trimming left V 5 bases short and J 5 bases short, with 15 bases between. TCRdb processed the reads anew with MiXCR; each CDR3 protein has one entry. The sample carries just under 500,000 distinct CDR3 sequences, roughly a third recorded once. The source material was cultured PBMCs, sampled from culture after CMV antigen stimulation. The chain is built from TRBV7-4 and TRBJ2-5; a weak D match, TRBD2 (6 bases). The sequence derives from a human donor in good health (CMV status not recorded). Some clones in this sample may be carry-over from other donors' samples. CDR3 amino acids: CASSPLGSGETQYF. The DNA for the CDR3 is TGTGCCAGCAGCCCCCTCGGAAGCGGGGAGACCCAGTACTTC.